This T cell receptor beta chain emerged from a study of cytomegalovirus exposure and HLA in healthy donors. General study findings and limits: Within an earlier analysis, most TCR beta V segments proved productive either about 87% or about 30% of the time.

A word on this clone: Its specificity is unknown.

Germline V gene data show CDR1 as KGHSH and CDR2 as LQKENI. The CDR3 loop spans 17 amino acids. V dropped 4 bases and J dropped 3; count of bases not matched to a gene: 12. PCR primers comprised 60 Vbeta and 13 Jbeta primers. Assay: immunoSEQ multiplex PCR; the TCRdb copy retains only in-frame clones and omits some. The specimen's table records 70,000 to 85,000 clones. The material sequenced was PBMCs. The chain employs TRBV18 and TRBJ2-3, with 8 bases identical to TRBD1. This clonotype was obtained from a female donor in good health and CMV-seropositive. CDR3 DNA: TGTGCCAGCTCACTTTCCCACGGACAGGGACATACAGATACGCAGTATTTT. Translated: CASSLSHGQGHTDTQYF.